A selection of T cell receptor beta chains follows, all from one sample in a study of radiation and T cells in renal cell carcinoma. Sequencing used immunoSEQ multiplex PCR; TCRdb keeps in-frame clones, though not all of them. The data contain about 140,000 clones, around four fifths of them singletons. This specimen was blood, taken from a patient whose treatment included radiotherapy and nephrectomy. Receptors originate from a woman in her forties or fifties with renal cell carcinoma. The CDR3 runs from the conserved cysteine through the conserved F or W. The order of the fields is CDR3 protein, CDR3 DNA, clone size, V gene, J gene, D gene. D genes are given only for firm matches. Clone size is not always given. Where it is, it says once, few, many or a class for expanded clones.

CASSSNRPQEQYF	TGTGCCAGCAGCTCCAACCGGCCTCAGGAGCAGTACTTC	-	TRBV5-6	TRBJ2-7	-
CASSLSDSFTDTQYF	TGCGCCAGCAGCTTATCTGACAGCTTCACAGATACGCAGTATTTT	-	TRBV5-1	TRBJ2-3	-
CASNPSRDRTYEQYF	TGTGCCAGCAACCCCTCACGGGACAGAACCTACGAGCAGTACTTC	-	TRBV28	TRBJ2-7	TRBD1
CASSYGTYEQYF	TGTGCCAGCAGTTACGGTACCTACGAGCAGTACTTC	-	TRBV6-5	TRBJ2-7	-
CASSLYPGQPAYEQYF	TGTGCCAGCAGTTTATATCCGGGACAGCCAGCCTACGAGCAGTACTTC	-	TRBV27	TRBJ2-7	TRBD1
CASSPGLVQYEQYF	TGTGCCAGCAGCCCGGGACTAGTCCAATACGAGCAGTACTTC	-	TRBV9	TRBJ2-7	TRBD2
CASSPPGGTATEKLFF	TGTGCCAGCAGCCCCCCTGGGGGGACAGCCACTGAAAAACTGTTTTTT	-	TRBV5-6	TRBJ1-4	TRBD1
CASRRQGAYEQYF	TGTGCCAGCAGGCGTCAGGGGGCTTACGAGCAGTACTTC	-	TRBV28	TRBJ2-7	TRBD1
CASRTGLRESPLHF	TGTGCCAGCAGAACCGGGCTAAGAGAATCACCCCTCCACTTT	-	TRBV6-5	TRBJ1-6	-
CASSGGDNQPQHF	TGTGCCAGCTCTGGAGGGGACAATCAGCCCCAGCATTTT	-	TRBV18	TRBJ1-5	-
CASSSSLTGYGYTF	TGTGCCAGCAGTTCTTCCTTAACAGGCTATGGCTACACCTTC	-	TRBV2	TRBJ1-2	-
CASSPPGRRISGANVLTF	TGCGCCAGCAGCCCTCCCGGACGGCGGATCTCTGGGGCCAACGTCCTGACTTTC	-	TRBV4-3	TRBJ2-6	-
CASSGGQNTDTQYF	TGTGCCAGCAGCGGGGGACAAAACACAGATACGCAGTATTTT	once	TRBV5-6	TRBJ2-3	-
CASSQEGGSYEQYF	TGCGCCAGCAGCCAAGAGGGGGGGAGCTACGAGCAGTACTTC	-	TRBV4-1	TRBJ2-7	TRBD2
CASSPIPGSLDTQYF	TGCGCCAGCAGCCCGATCCCCGGGAGCCTGGATACGCAGTATTTT	-	TRBV5-1	TRBJ2-3	-
CASSYSGGKNEQFF	TGTGCCAGCAGCTATAGCGGGGGGAAAAATGAGCAGTTCTTC	-	TRBV25-1	TRBJ2-1	TRBD2